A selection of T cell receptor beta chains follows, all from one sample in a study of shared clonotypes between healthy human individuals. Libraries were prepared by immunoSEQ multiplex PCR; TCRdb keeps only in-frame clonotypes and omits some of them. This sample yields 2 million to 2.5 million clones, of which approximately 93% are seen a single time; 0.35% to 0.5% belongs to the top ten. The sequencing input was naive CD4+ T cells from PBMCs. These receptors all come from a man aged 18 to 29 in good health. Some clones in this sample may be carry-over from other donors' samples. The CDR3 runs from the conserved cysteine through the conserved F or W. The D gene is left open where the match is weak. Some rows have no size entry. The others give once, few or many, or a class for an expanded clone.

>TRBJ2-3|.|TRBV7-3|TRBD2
TGTGCCAGCAGCTACACAACCGCGGGAGGAGCAGGTAGTACGCAGTATTTT
CASSYTTAGGAGSTQYF
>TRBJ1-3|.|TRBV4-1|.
TGCGCCAGCAGACTGGAGGTTATCTCTGGAAACACCATATATTTT
CASRLEVISGNTIYF
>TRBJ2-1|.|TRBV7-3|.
TGTGCCAGCAGCTTAATCGACGGTGAGCAGTTCTTC
CASSLIDGEQFF
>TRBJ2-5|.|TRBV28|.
TGTGCCAGCAGGCCCAGCCGGGTAGGGACCCAGTACTTC
CASRPSRVGTQYF
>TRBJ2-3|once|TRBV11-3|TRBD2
TGTGCCAGCAGCTATAGCGGGAGCGCAGATACGCAGTATTTT
CASSYSGSADTQYF
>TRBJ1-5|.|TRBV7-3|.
TGTGCCAGCAGCTTAGAGGGGGGCCAGCCCCAGCATTTT
CASSLEGGQPQHF
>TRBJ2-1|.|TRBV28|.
TGTGCCAGCAGTTTCACGAGTGTACGGTCCTACAATGAGCAGTTCTTC
CASSFTSVRSYNEQFF
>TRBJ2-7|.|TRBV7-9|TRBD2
TGTGCCAGCAGCTCGACGACCGGACTAGCGGGAGGGAACTACGAGCAGTACTTC
CASSSTTGLAGGNYEQYF
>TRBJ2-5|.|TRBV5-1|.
TGCGCCAGCAGCTTGGATGCTATAGAGACCCAGTACTTC
CASSLDAIETQYF
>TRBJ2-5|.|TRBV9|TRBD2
TGTGCCAGCAGCGTATCAGGCGGGAGGGAGGAGACCCAGTACTTC
CASSVSGGREETQYF
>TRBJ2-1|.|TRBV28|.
TGTGCCAGCAGCCTGGGCGGGGCTAGATCAGGGAGGCAGTTCTTC
CASSLGGARSGRQFF
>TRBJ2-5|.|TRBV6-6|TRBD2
TGTGCCAGCAGCCAAGGACTAGCGGGAGTAGAGACCCAGTACTTC
CASSQGLAGVETQYF
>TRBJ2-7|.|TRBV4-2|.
TGTGCCAGCAGCCAAGGGAAGGGGGGGACCTACGAGCAGTACTTC
CASSQGKGGTYEQYF
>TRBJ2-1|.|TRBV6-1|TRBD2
TGTGCCAGCAGCCCCAGCGGGAGAAGCTACAATGAGCAGTTCTTC
CASSPSGRSYNEQFF
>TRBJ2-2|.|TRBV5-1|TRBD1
TGCGCCAGCAGCACCCCGACCGGGACAGGGAACACCGGGGAGCTGTTTTTT
CASSTPTGTGNTGELFF
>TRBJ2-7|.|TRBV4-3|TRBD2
TGCGCCAGCAGCCAAGATCTTAGCGGGTACGCCTACGAGCAGTACTTC
CASSQDLSGYAYEQYF
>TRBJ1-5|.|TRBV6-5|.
TGTGCCAGCAGTTTGGGCAGGGGTTCTACTCAGCCCCAGCATTTT
CASSLGRGSTQPQHF
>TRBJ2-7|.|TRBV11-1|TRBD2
TGTGCCAGCAGCTTCCTGACTAGCGGCTACGAGCAGTACTTC
CASSFLTSGYEQYF
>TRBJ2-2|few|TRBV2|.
TGTGCCAGCAGCGAGAGCGGGACCGGGGAGCTGTTTTTT
CASSESGTGELFF
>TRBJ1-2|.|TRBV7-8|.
TGTGCCAGCAGCTCCTTTTCCTCCGGGGCGAGTGGCTACACCTTC
CASSSFSSGASGYTF
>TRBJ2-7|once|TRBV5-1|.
TGCGCCAGCAGCCTGGGGAGACGGACCTACGAGCAGTACTTC
CASSLGRRTYEQYF
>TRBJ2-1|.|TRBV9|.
TGTGCCAGCAGCGTAAGGGGTGGGAGCTCCTACAATGAGCAGTTCTTC
CASSVRGGSSYNEQFF
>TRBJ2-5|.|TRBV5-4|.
TGTGCCAGCAGCTTGCAGGGTAGGGAGACCCAGTACTTC
CASSLQGRETQYF
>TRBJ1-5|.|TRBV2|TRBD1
TGTGCCAGCAGTGGGCAGGGGGTTCCCCAGCATTTT
CASSGQGVPQHF
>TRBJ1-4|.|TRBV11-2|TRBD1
TGTGCCAGCAGCCGCGGAGGGACAGCCTTTTCTAATGAAAAACTGTTTTTT
CASSRGGTAFSNEKLFF
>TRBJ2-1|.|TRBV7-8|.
TGTGCCAGCAGCTTAATGGACCCGAGCTCCTACAATGAGCAGTTCTTC
CASSLMDPSSYNEQFF
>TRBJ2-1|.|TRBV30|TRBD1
TGTGCCTGGATCCGGGACAGGTCCTACAATGAGCAGTTCTTC
CAWIRDRSYNEQFF
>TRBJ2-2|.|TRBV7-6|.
TGTGCCAGCAGTTTAGCCGGACAGCCGAACACCGGGGAGCTGTTTTTT
CASSLAGQPNTGELFF
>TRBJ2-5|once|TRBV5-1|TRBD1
TGCGCCAGCAGCGGCCAGGACAGGGGGGCAGAGACCCAGTACTTC
CASSGQDRGAETQYF
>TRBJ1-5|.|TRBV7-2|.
TGTGCCAGCAGCTACGAACGGAATAGCAATCAGCCCCAGCATTTT
CASSYERNSNQPQHF
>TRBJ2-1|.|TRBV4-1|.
TGCGCCAGCAGCCAACCCGGGAAAAACAATGAGCAGTTCTTC
CASSQPGKNNEQFF
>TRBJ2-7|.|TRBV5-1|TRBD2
TGCGCCAGCAGCCCGCGGGGGGGCCTCCTCGAGCAGTACTTC
CASSPRGGLLEQYF